The 7 T cell receptor beta chains reported below all come from one sample, sequenced in a study of blood T cells in healthy people across ages. Next came a second PCR, run for about 6 to 12 cycles, which used a sample-barcoded 5' primer along with a J-beta primer mix. TCRdb used MiXCR to reprocess the 5' RACE reads, holding one entry per CDR3 protein. The sample lists approximately 940,000 distinct CDR3 sequences, 48% seen once, with 13% in the top ten. Sequenced sample: blood. The receptors derive from a man aged 25 to 40 in good health.

The chain has TRBV5-1 and TRBJ2-1; maybe TRBD2 (5 bases). V was cut by 0 bases and J by 0 bases, with 13 bases left in between. The germline CDR1 and CDR2 sequences are SGHRS and YFSETQ. The CDR3 is made up of 17 amino acids. The CDR3 spells CASSLGSLGSSYNEQFF. DNA of the CDR3: TGCGCCAGCAGCTTGGGTTCTCTTGGGAGCTCCTACAATGAGCAGTTCTTC. Filled out from reference TRBV5-1 and TRBJ2-1, the complete variable domain reads KAGVTQTPRYLIKTRGQQVTLSCSPISGHRSVSWYQQTPGQGLQFLFEYFSETQRNKGNFPGRFSGRQFSNSRSEMNVSTLELGDSALYLCASSLGSLGSSYNEQFFGPGTRLTVL.

This rearrangement joins TRBV12-3 or TRBV12-4 to TRBJ2-1, with TRBD2 matching 8 bases. This CDR3 spans 15 amino acids. After removal of 11 bases from V and 3 bases from J, the junction contained 12 bases not matched to a gene. CDR3 coding DNA: TGTGCCTACATTGGGAGCGGGGGTCTCTACAATGAGCAGTTCTTC. This codes for CAYIGSGGLYNEQFF.

The V call is TRBV25-1, the J call TRBJ2-5; a weak D match, TRBD1 (5 bases). The CDR3 runs 14 residues. V lost 3 bases and J 1 base, leaving 9 bases between the germline ends. CDR1 and CDR2 (germline): MGHDK, SYGVNS. The CDR3 DNA sequence: TGTGCCAGCAGTGACCAGGGCTCCCAAGAGACCCAGTACTTC. Translation gives CASSDQGSQETQYF.

This clonotype has a handful of counts. The V and J genes are TRBV6-2 or TRBV6-3 and TRBJ2-7, with 9 nucleotides matching TRBD1. The germline gives CDR1 MNHEY, CDR2 SVGEGT. The CDR3 is 14 amino acids. V gave up 6 bases and J gave up 3 bases; unmatched junction bases: 6. CDR3 amino acids: CASRKQGASYEQYF. Here the CDR3 DNA reads TGTGCCAGCAGGAAACAGGGGGCGAGCTACGAGCAGTACTTC.

This clonotype has only a few counts. This chain connects TRBV4-1 to TRBJ2-7, with 8 bases that match TRBD1. The CDR3 length is 16 residues. V gave up 3 bases and J gave up 0 bases; unmatched junction bases: 7. Germline V gives CDR1 MGHRA, CDR2 YSYEKL. CDR3 sequence reads: CASSQSGTGFSYEQYF. CDR3 DNA sequence: TGCGCCAGCAGCCAGTCCGGGACAGGTTTCTCCTACGAGCAGTACTTC.

This clonotype was counted only a few times. The rearrangement joins TRBV7-3 to TRBJ2-1; 8 nucleotides match TRBD1. V was pared by 4 bases and J by 3 bases, with 5 bases of the junction left unmatched. The CDR3 extends over 15 amino acids. Per the germline V gene, CDR1 is SGHTA and CDR2 is FQGTGA. The CDR3 nucleotides are TGTGCCAGCAGCTCAGCCGGGACAGGCTACAATGAGCAGTTCTTC. Residues: CASSSAGTGYNEQFF. Full variable domain (rest looked up from reference TRBV7-3 and TRBJ2-1): GAGVSQTPSNKVTEKGKYVELRCDPISGHTALYWYRQSLGQGPEFLIYFQGTGAADDSGLPNDRFFAVRPEGSVSTLKIQRTERGDSAVYLCASSSAGTGYNEQFFGPGTRLTVL.

This clonotype was seen more than once but under ten times. The DNA of the CDR3 is TGTGCCAGCAGCCAAGACGGGGGGGTCACTGAAGCTTTCTTT. It is translated as CASSQDGGVTEAFF. The chain carries TRBV3-1 and TRBJ1-1, with a weak D call TRBD1 (5 bases). CDR3 length equals 14 residues. V was cut by 0 bases and J by 4 bases, with 9 bases left in between. Germline CDR1 LGHDT, CDR2 YNNKEL (reference sequence). Full variable domain (remainder filled in from reference TRBV3-1 and TRBJ1-1): DTAVSQTPKYLVTQMGNDKSIKCEQNLGHDTMYWYKQDSKKFLKIMFSYNNKELIINETVPNRFSPKSPDKAHLNLHINSLELGDSAVYFCASSQDGGVTEAFFGQGTRLTVV.